This TCR beta chain was recorded in a study of Ad26.COV2.S vaccination and SARS-CoV-2 variants. Study as a whole: Doses of Ad26.COV2.S were injected into muscle once or twice, 56 days apart. General study findings and limits: A substantial breadth of spike-specific CD8+ and CD4+ T cell responses after vaccination has been reported.

Germline V gene lookup returns CDR1 SEHNR and CDR2 FQNEAQ (reference sequence). This CDR3 region has 13 residues. V lost 7 bases and J 7 bases, leaving 17 bases between the germline ends. Profiling relied on immunoSEQ multiplex PCR, and the TCRdb table lists in-frame clones only, not all of them. In the table there are around 400,000 clones, 80% to 95% of which are singletons. This clone was counted a single time. Its antigen is currently unknown. The treatment was: 19 received Ad26.COV2.S at low or high dose, single or two shots; roughly 5 received placebo; per-sample allocation not given. Sampling was done on day 63 after the first vaccine or placebo injection. Donor was an adult aged 18-55 years in Boston. An Ad26 vector expressing Wuhan-strain SARS-CoV-2 spike served as the vaccine.

This chain connects TRBV7-9 to TRBJ2-7, with a possible D match to TRBD1 (5 bases). This TCR was recovered from a person aged 18-65 years who received the Ad26.COV2.S COVID-19 vaccine or a placebo. The material was peripheral blood, obtained in a trial of Ad26.COV2.S vaccine versus placebo. The CDR3: CASTLGPLGEQYF. The DNA for the CDR3 is TGTGCCAGCACCCTGGGGCCTTTGGGGGAGCAGTACTTC.